This T cell receptor (beta chain) was sequenced during a study of blood T cells in healthy people across ages. Study-wide results and limits: When one million T cells were used, diversity estimates were thought to be underestimates.

On this clonotype: The antigen is unknown.

For the second PCR, which ran for roughly 6 to 12 cycles, a sample-barcoded 5' primer and a J-beta primer mix were used. TCRdb re-called the 5' RACE reads through MiXCR, storing one row per CDR3 protein. The sample shows 660,000 or so distinct CDR3 sequences, 58% of them seen only once. The CDR3 runs 12 residues. Looked up from germline, CDR1 is SQVTM and CDR2 is ANQGSEA. The germline V and J ends were trimmed by 3 bases and 4 bases, with 7 bases remaining between them. This clonotype was sampled from a man aged 55 to 70 in good health. The V gene is TRBV29-1, the J gene TRBJ2-1; D gene unclear. The source material was blood. The CDR3 DNA reads TGCAGCGTTGACAGTGGGTACAATGAGCAGTTCTTC. Amino acids: CSVDSGYNEQFF.